This T cell receptor (beta chain) was obtained from a study of cytomegalovirus exposure and HLA in healthy donors. PCR was performed using 60 Vbeta and 13 Jbeta primers. Sequencing used immunoSEQ multiplex PCR; TCRdb keeps in-frame clones, though not all of them. The table includes 150,000 to 200,000 clones, approximately 84% detected once. Study-wide results and caveats: Some V segments (TRBV6-2 and TRBV6-3 among them) were excluded as indistinguishable.

This CDR3 has 15 residues. The V gene's germline CDR1 is GTSNPN and CDR2 SVGIG (reference sequence). The ends were cut back, 3 bases at V and 5 bases at J, with 16 bases in the middle. Remarks on this clone: The antigen remains undetermined.

The specimen sequenced was PBMCs. The rearrangement uses TRBV30 and TRBJ1-4; tentative D call: TRBD1 (5 bases). This sequence originates from a woman aged 45-65 years in good health and CMV-seropositive. The CDR3 loop reads CAWSVGGTENEKLFF. CDR3 DNA: TGTGCCTGGAGCGTCGGGGGGACCGAAAATGAAAAACTGTTTTTT.